This TCR beta chain was sequenced for a study of tumor-infiltrating lymphocytes in primary liver carcinoma. Study information: Each of the growths was stage T1-T3 N0M0, extending about 4.2 to 10 cm across. Overall study findings and caveats: Significantly greater top-250-clone fractions characterized tumors relative to blood (p = 0.039). Tumor region pairs shared more overlap than did tumor-adjacent and tumor-blood pairs.

The CDR3 runs to 13 residues. Details on this clonotype: What it recognizes is unknown. Relative to the germline gene, one junction end is altered; a read error may explain this.

Unsorted bulk tissue (roughly 20-34 mg) underwent RNA and DNA co-extraction. Treatment-naive at the time, the patients had chronic HBV infection. TCR beta cDNA was reverse-transcribed from 500 ng of total RNA. The reaction used a constant-region primer and ProtoScript II reverse transcriptase. Construction of TCR beta libraries relied on three successive nested multiplex PCR rounds employing slightly modified ARM-PCR. Investigators reported that the first two PCR rounds, at roughly 10 cycles each, used TRBV1-TRBV30 forward primers with a C-beta reverse primer. In TCRdb, the multiplex PCR reads were re-called with MiXCR into one record per CDR3 protein. The sample includes tens of thousands of distinct CDR3 sequences, over 70% of them seen just once.

The receptor was derived from a man in his forties with primary liver carcinoma and hepatitis B virus infection. Sequencing input: liver tumor tissue from sampling region 2. Subset defined: tumor region T2, inferior pole. The rearrangement uses TRBV12-3 or TRBV12-4 and TRBJ2-5, with D maybe TRBD2 (6 bases). The CDR3: CACSLVQGEAQYF. CDR3 coding DNA: TGTGCCTGCAGTTTGGTGCAAGGGGAGGCCCAGTACTTC.